These 22 T cell receptor beta chains originate from one sample sequenced in a study of T cells in Graves' hyperthyroidism and ophthalmopathy. Amplification targeted TCR beta CDR3 regions from RNA transcripts. Initially, a first-round RT-PCR of the TCR CDR3 employed the HTBI primer set. TCRdb itself ran the multiplex PCR reads through MiXCR, one entry per CDR3 protein. The data hold about 700,000 distinct CDR3 sequences, with about 15% observed a single time. The material sequenced was blood. These TCRs come from a woman aged 18-30 years with Graves' hyperthyroidism.

Ten or more counts support this clonotype. The CDR3 spells CASSRLGGNEQFF. The CDR3 DNA follows: TGTGCCAGCAGCCGTTTGGGGGGGAATGAGCAGTTCTTC. This chain connects TRBV3-1 to TRBJ2-1; TRBD2 aligns across 7 bases. The CDR3 loop spans 13 amino acids. Looked up from germline, CDR1 is LGHDT and CDR2 is YNNKEL (reference sequence). V shed 4 bases, J shed 7 bases, and the junction held 4 bases outside the gene matches.

This clonotype was seen a few times. One junction end disagrees with the germline gene, perhaps due to a read error. This chain links TRBV3-1 with TRBJ2-7; D assignment may be TRBD1 or TRBD2 (5 bases each). The CDR3 has 16 residues. CDR1 and CDR2 (germline): LGHDT, YNNKEL (reference sequence). The CDR3 reads CASSPRELPSSYEQYF. The CDR3 DNA sequence: TGTGCCAGCAGCCCCAGGGAGTTACCGAGCTCCTACGAGCAATACTTC.

In this sample, this clonotype turned up once. This chain links TRBV18 with TRBJ2-4, with TRBD1 matching 7 bases. The CDR3 loop spans 15 amino acids. CDR1 and CDR2 from the germline V gene are KGHSH and LQKENI. After removal of 6 bases from V and 5 bases from J, the junction contained 10 bases not matched to a gene. The DNA for the CDR3 is TGTGCCAGCTCCGAGACAGGGCCCCTCGAAAACATTCAGTACTTC. Amino acids: CASSETGPLENIQYF.

The CDR3, as DNA: TGTGCCAGCAGCGCTATCGGGACAGCTAAGTACTTC. Its translation: CASSAIGTAKYF. V is TRBV14 and J is TRBJ2-5, with TRBD1 identical over 7 bases. The J segment lost 12 bases and the V segment lost 5 bases, leaving 9 bases of the junction unmatched. Germline CDR1 is SGHDN and CDR2 is FVKESK. CDR3 size: 12 residues. Full variable domain (outside the CDR3, taken from reference TRBV14 and TRBJ2-5): EAGVTQFPSHSVIEKGQTVTLRCDPISGHDNLYWYRRVMGKEIKFLLHFVKESKQDESGMPNNRFLAERTGGTYSTLKVQPAELEDSGVYFCASSAIGTAKYFGPGTRLLVL.

The chain links TRBV6-1 to TRBJ1-1, with 7 nucleotides matching TRBD1. In germline, CDR1 is MNHNS, CDR2 SASEGT. V shed 4 bases and J 4 bases; nucleotides not matched to a gene: 6. This CDR3 is 14 amino acids long. CDR3 coding DNA: TGTGCCAGCAGTGTGACAGGGTCCGGCACTGAAGCTTTCTTT. Its protein is CASSVTGSGTEAFF.

This clonotype was found a few times. J is TRBJ1-2 and V is TRBV7-9; TRBD1 matches at 7 bases. Looked up from germline, CDR1 is SEHNR and CDR2 is FQNEAQ (reference sequence). This CDR3 has 17 residues. The V gene end was trimmed by 5 bases and the J gene end by 1 base; junction bases not matched to a gene: 13. This chain's CDR3 is CASSPLLLWDSNYGYTF. CDR3 in DNA: TGTGCCAGCAGCCCCCTCCTCCTTTGGGACAGTAACTATGGCTACACCTTC. Looking up the rest from reference TRBV7-9 and TRBJ1-2 gives the full variable domain: DTGVSQNPRHKITKRGQNVTFRCDPISEHNRLYWYRQTLGQGPEFLTYFQNEAQLEKSRLLSDRFSAERPKGSFSTLEIQRTEQGDSAMYLCASSPLLLWDSNYGYTFGSGTRLTVV.

The chain employs TRBV20-1 and TRBJ2-7; TRBD1 aligns across 9 bases. This CDR3 region has 14 residues. The ends lost 5 bases at V and 0 bases at J; junction bases unmatched: 5. Per germline, CDR1 DFQATT and CDR2 SNEGSKA (reference sequence). In nucleotides, the CDR3 is TGCAGTGCTTACAGGGGGCCTTACTCCTACGAGCAGTACTTC. This gives the protein CSAYRGPYSYEQYF.

This clonotype was counted many times. The chain combines TRBV6-1 with TRBJ1-5, with D possibly matching TRBD1 (6 bases). The CDR3 runs to 15 residues. Germline CDR1 and CDR2: MNHNS and SASEGT. V lost 2 bases to trimming and J lost 0 bases, with 8 bases between them. CDR3 region: CASSEKDSSNQPQHF. As DNA, the CDR3 is TGTGCCAGCAGTGAAAAGGACAGTAGCAATCAGCCCCAGCATTTT.

This clonotype was recorded many times. V usage is TRBV12-3 or TRBV12-4 and J usage is TRBJ2-1; 7 bases line up with TRBD2. The trim removed 5 bases at V and 0 bases at J, leaving 4 bases unmatched. The CDR3 loop spans 15 amino acids. CDR3 DNA sequence: TGTGCCAGCAGTCCTAGCGGAGACTCCTACAATGAGCAGTTCTTC. It specifies CASSPSGDSYNEQFF.

J is TRBJ2-1 and V is TRBV4-2, with 15 bases aligning to TRBD2. V lost 0 bases and J lost 3; bases outside the gene matches: 3. The CDR3 is made up of 18 amino acids. Germline values: CDR1 LGHNA, CDR2 YNFKEQ. Here the CDR3 DNA reads TGTGCCAGCAGCCAAGAAAGGACTAGCGGGAGGGTCTACAATGAGCAGTTCTTC. This translates into CASSQERTSGRVYNEQFF.

This clonotype was seen many times. The V and J genes are TRBV2 and TRBJ1-2, with D possibly matching TRBD1 (5 bases). CDR1 SNHLY and CDR2 FYNNEI come from the germline V gene. The CDR3 spans 13 residues. This CDR3 reads CIGAGLVAHGYTF. CDR3 nucleotide sequence: TGTATAGGGGCCGGTCTGGTTGCCCACGGCTACACCTTC.

This clonotype was detected many times. The V gene is TRBV18, the J gene TRBJ2-5; unclear D gene. This CDR3 has 14 residues. Germline CDR1 is KGHSH and CDR2 is LQKENI. Deletions cut 2 bases from V and 4 bases from J, with 11 bases between. The CDR3 loop reads CASSPSLGGETQYF. CDR3 nucleotides: TGTGCCAGCTCACCAAGCCTCGGTGGAGAGACCCAGTACTTC.

In the case of this clonotype: At one end the junction does not follow the germline gene, possibly because of a read error. The chain has TRBV7-9 and TRBJ2-5, with no clear D. Germline V CDR1 and CDR2: SEHNR, FQNEAQ (reference sequence). The CDR3 covers 15 residues. The CDR3 DNA is TGTGCCGGCAGCTTTTTTTCAGGACGTGGAGAGACCCAGTACTTC. Encoded protein: CAGSFFSGRGETQYF. The complete variable domain, with remaining parts taken from reference TRBV7-9 and TRBJ2-5, reads DTGVSQNPRHKITKRGQNVTFRCDPISEHNRLYWYRQTLGQGPEFLTYFQNEAQLEKSRLLSDRFSAERPKGSFSTLEIQRTEQGDSAMYLCAGSFFSGRGETQYFGPGTRLLVL.

V usage is TRBV2 and J usage is TRBJ2-7; 8 bases agree with TRBD1. The germline CDR1 and CDR2 sequences are SNHLY and FYNNEI. The CDR3 loop spans 16 amino acids. V shed 2 bases and J 3 bases; nucleotides not matched to a gene: 9. The DNA of the CDR3 is TGTGCCAGCAGTGAAAGCGGACAGGGTAGAGTCTACGAGCAGTACTTC. This encodes CASSESGQGRVYEQYF.

The chain joins TRBV15 to TRBJ2-3; D not resolved. There are 14 residues in the CDR3. V was pared by 0 bases and J by 4 bases, with 8 bases between. Germline V gene sequence: CDR1 LNHNV, CDR2 YYDKDF (reference sequence). CDR3 sequence reads: CATSRERVSDTQYF. The CDR3 DNA follows: TGTGCCACCAGCAGAGAACGGGTCTCAGATACGCAGTATTTT.

V and J are TRBV7-9 and TRBJ2-7; no firm D call. Germline loops: CDR1 SEHNR, CDR2 FQNEAQ (reference sequence). V lost 4 bases and J lost 6, with 16 bases in between. The CDR3 sequence is 14 residues long. CDR3 nucleotide sequence: TGTGCCAGCAGCTCCAGACTCCAATCGGTCGAGCAGTACTTC. Translating it yields CASSSRLQSVEQYF.

V and J are TRBV5-1 and TRBJ2-1; 10 positions match TRBD1. This CDR3 is 21 amino acids long. Trimming at V came to 4 bases and at J to 1 base, leaving 20 bases not matched to a gene. Germline V gene data show CDR1 as SGHRS and CDR2 as YFSETQ. CDR3 region: CASSPGPGTGVGLSSYNEQFF. Here the CDR3 DNA reads TGCGCCAGCAGCCCGGGCCCCGGGACAGGGGTAGGACTTTCTTCCTACAATGAGCAGTTCTTC.

This clonotype was seen a handful of times. The genes are TRBV7-9 and TRBJ1-2; 8 bases line up with TRBD1. V was clipped by 5 bases and J by 8 bases; unmatched bases: 4. The CDR3 is 12 residues long. Germline V gene data show CDR1 as SEHNR and CDR2 as FQNEAQ (reference sequence). The CDR3 spells CASSQGAWGYTF. In nucleotides, the CDR3 is TGTGCCAGCAGCCAGGGGGCGTGGGGCTACACCTTC. The variable domain in full, completed from reference TRBV7-9 and TRBJ1-2, reads DTGVSQNPRHKITKRGQNVTFRCDPISEHNRLYWYRQTLGQGPEFLTYFQNEAQLEKSRLLSDRFSAERPKGSFSTLEIQRTEQGDSAMYLCASSQGAWGYTFGSGTRLTVV.

This clonotype has more than one count but fewer than ten. The chain uses TRBV12-3 or TRBV12-4 and TRBJ1-3; TRBD1 might be the D (5 bases). V lost 6 bases and J lost 9, with 9 bases in between. This CDR3 region has 11 residues. CDR3 loop: CASSGAGTIYF. CDR3 sequence (DNA): TGTGCCAGCAGCGGGGCCGGCACCATATATTTT.

Many counts were recorded for this clonotype. V and J are TRBV30 and TRBJ1-6; possible D gene TRBD1, 6 bases. This CDR3 has 16 residues. The germline CDR1 and CDR2 sequences are GTSNPN and SVGIG (reference sequence). Trimming left V 4 bases short and J 7 bases short, with 20 bases between. The CDR3 coding sequence is TGTGCCTGGACCATTGGGGGGGCCCCGGAGAATTCACCCCTCCACTTT. Its protein product is CAWTIGGAPENSPLHF. The variable domain in full, with the rest retrieved from reference TRBV30 and TRBJ1-6, is SQTIHQWPATLVQPVGSPLSLECTVEGTSNPNLYWYRQAAGRGLQLLFYSVGIGQISSEVPQNLSASRPQDRQFILSSKKLLLSDSGFYLCAWTIGGAPENSPLHFGNGTRLTVT.

This clonotype occurred a few times. This chain links TRBV7-9 with TRBJ1-1, with 8 nucleotides matching TRBD1. The CDR3 sequence is 15 residues long. CDR1 and CDR2 (germline): SEHNR, FQNEAQ (reference sequence). Trimming at V came to 5 bases and at J to 1 base, leaving 6 bases not matched to a gene. The CDR3 loop reads CASSPGTGANTEAFF. The CDR3 bases are TGTGCCAGCAGCCCCGGGACAGGAGCGAACACTGAAGCTTTCTTT.

This clonotype was picked up many times. This chain links TRBV6-1 with TRBJ2-2, with TRBD2 matching 9 bases. The CDR3 loop spans 16 amino acids. Trimming cost V 10 bases and J 5 bases; bases outside gene matches: 14. CDR1 and CDR2 from the germline V gene are MNHNS and SASEGT. The CDR3 sequence: CATGVGVAGVTGELFF. The CDR3 DNA follows: TGTGCCACCGGCGTTGGGGTAGCGGGAGTAACCGGGGAGCTGTTTTTT.